Each of the 7 T cell receptor beta chains below was sequenced from the same sample in a study of shared clonotypes between healthy human individuals. Libraries were prepared by immunoSEQ multiplex PCR; TCRdb keeps only in-frame clonotypes and omits some of them. The repertoire holds millions of clones, with just over 90% as singletons. Naive CD8 populations comprised CD45RO-negative cells positively selected for CCR7, excluding terminally differentiated effector memory CD45RA+ cells. The sequenced sample consisted of naive CD8+ T cells from PBMCs. These TCRs come from a man between 18 and 29 years old in good health. Some clones in this sample may be carry-over from other donors' samples.

This rearrangement joins TRBV27 to TRBJ1-5; possibly TRBD1 for D (5 bases). Germline V gene data show CDR1 as MNHEY and CDR2 as SMNVEV (reference sequence). V was pared by 4 bases and J by 4 bases, with 11 bases between. There are 14 residues in the CDR3. The CDR3 DNA sequence: TGTGCCAGCAGTTCCCCAGGGCAGAATCAGCCCCAGCATTTT. Its translation: CASSSPGQNQPQHF.

The rearrangement uses TRBV7-9 and TRBJ2-7; 10 bases map to TRBD2. Germline lookup yields CDR1 SEHNR and CDR2 FQNEAQ (reference sequence). The V gene end was trimmed by 1 base and the J gene end by 0 bases; junction bases not matched to a gene: 3. The CDR3 contains 16 residues. CDR3 nucleotide sequence: TGTGCCAGCAGCTTAGGCCCTAGCGGGAGCTCCTACGAGCAGTACTTC. Protein product: CASSLGPSGSSYEQYF. Full variable domain (outside the CDR3, taken from reference TRBV7-9 and TRBJ2-7): DTGVSQNPRHKITKRGQNVTFRCDPISEHNRLYWYRQTLGQGPEFLTYFQNEAQLEKSRLLSDRFSAERPKGSFSTLEIQRTEQGDSAMYLCASSLGPSGSSYEQYFGPGTRLTVT.

The chain combines TRBV5-6 with TRBJ2-1, with D tentatively TRBD1 (5 bases). The ends were cut back, 3 bases at V and 0 bases at J, with 13 bases in the middle. The CDR3 is 16 residues long. Germline V gene sequence: CDR1 SGHDT, CDR2 YYEEEE. The CDR3 DNA sequence: TGTGCCAGCAGCTCATTCAGGGAACACTCCTACAATGAGCAGTTCTTC. Encoded protein: CASSSFREHSYNEQFF.

The chain carries TRBV7-6 and TRBJ2-5; 9 nucleotides match TRBD1. This CDR3 is 16 amino acids long. CDR1 and CDR2 from the germline V gene are SGHVS and FNYEAQ. Losses at the gene ends were 5 bases for V and 7 bases for J; bases not matched to a gene: 14. The CDR3 DNA sequence: TGTGCCAGCAGCCTTCTCGGGGGACAGGGCCCGGGGACCCAGTACTTC. Translation: CASSLLGGQGPGTQYF.

This chain joins TRBV27 and TRBJ1-5; tentatively, D is TRBD1 (5 bases). This CDR3 comprises 18 residues. V was trimmed by 4 bases and J by 5 bases, leaving 24 bases between them. Germline V gene data show CDR1 as MNHEY and CDR2 as SMNVEV (reference sequence). This CDR3 reads CASSSHGTLGPRDQPQHF. The DNA of the CDR3 is TGTGCCAGCAGTTCACACGGGACTCTAGGCCCGCGGGATCAGCCCCAGCATTTT.

This clone has only one observation. The rearrangement joins TRBV15 to TRBJ2-1; 7 bases match TRBD2. This CDR3 contains 15 residues. CDR1 LNHNV and CDR2 YYDKDF come from the germline V gene (reference sequence). Trimming cost V 0 bases and J 6 bases; bases outside gene matches: 5. CDR3 region: CATSRDGGGSNEQFF. In DNA form, the CDR3 reads TGTGCCACCAGCAGAGATGGGGGAGGGAGCAATGAGCAGTTCTTC.

The chain uses TRBV19 and TRBJ1-4, with D possibly matching TRBD1 (5 bases). V dropped 10 bases and J dropped 4 bases, with 10 bases sitting between them. CDR3 length: 12 residues. Germline V gene data show CDR1 as LNHDA and CDR2 as SQIVND (reference sequence). The CDR3 DNA sequence: TGTGCCATGTGGAGGGGTAATGAAAAACTGTTTTTT. It translates to CAMWRGNEKLFF.